A selection of T cell receptor beta chains follows, all from one sample in a study of cytomegalovirus exposure and HLA in healthy donors. TCRdb keeps only in-frame clones here, not all; method: immunoSEQ multiplex PCR. The sample consists of some 250,000 clones, roughly 82% of them appearing once. The sequenced sample was PBMCs. These receptors all stem from a woman between 35 and 50 years old in good health and CMV-seropositive. Both conserved end residues are part of each CDR3. D genes are given only for firm matches. Rows may omit the clone size; those that give it use once, few, many or a size class.

clone_size j_call d_call v_call cdr3_nt cdr3_aa
NA TRBJ1-3 NA TRBV30 TGTGCCTGGACGGTCTCTGGAAACACCATATATTTT CAWTVSGNTIYF
few TRBJ1-1 NA TRBV10-1 TGCGCCAGCAGAACAGGGCAGAACACTGAAGCTTTCTTT CASRTGQNTEAFF
NA TRBJ1-1 NA TRBV7-9 TGTGCCAGCAGCTTACCCCCAATGGGAGGGGGGCTTGAAGCTTTCTTT CASSLPPMGGGLEAFF
NA TRBJ2-1 TRBD2 TRBV10-3 TGTGCCATCAGTGCGTTAAGGGCGGGAGCAAGGAATGAGCAGTTCTTC CAISALRAGARNEQFF
once TRBJ2-7 NA TRBV29-1 TGCAGCGCCCTGCACCCTAACGCCTACGAGCAGTACTTC CSALHPNAYEQYF
NA TRBJ1-4 NA TRBV7-9 TGTTCCAGCAGTCACTTACGATACAGGGAGGAAAAACTGTTTTTT CSSSHLRYREEKLFF
NA TRBJ1-2 NA TRBV19 TGTGCCAGTAGTATCGGCAGTAGCGATGGCTACACCTTC CASSIGSSDGYTF
few TRBJ1-1 NA TRBV11-2 TGTGCCAGCAGCTTAGTGAGGGCGAACACTGAAGCTTTCTTT CASSLVRANTEAFF
NA TRBJ2-5 TRBD2 TRBV7-6 TGTGCCAGCAGCATCTCGGGACTAGCGGCTAGGGGGCCCCAGTACTTC CASSISGLAARGPQYF
NA TRBJ2-6 TRBD2 TRBV15 TGTGCCACCAGCAGAGGGACTAGCGTGACGTTCGGGGCCAACGTCCTGACTTTC CATSRGTSVTFGANVLTF
NA TRBJ2-7 NA TRBV5-6 TGTGCCAGCAGCTTGCCGGGGGTCGTCCCCTACGAGCAGTACTTC CASSLPGVVPYEQYF
NA TRBJ2-5 TRBD1 TRBV29-1 TGCAGCGTTGAGGGACAGGGACGAGAGACCCAGTACTTC CSVEGQGRETQYF
NA TRBJ1-2 NA TRBV29-1 TGCAGCGTTGACCCAGGGGACGACTATGGCTACACCTTC CSVDPGDDYGYTF
few TRBJ2-7 TRBD2 TRBV6-5 TGTGCCAGCAGAACCGGGACTAGCTACTACGAGCAGTACTTC CASRTGTSYYEQYF
NA TRBJ1-5 TRBD1 TRBV7-9 TGTTCCAGCAGCTTAGTATTGGGGACAGTAGATCAGCCCCAGCATTTT CSSSLVLGTVDQPQHF
few TRBJ1-3 NA TRBV30 TGTGCCTGGAGTCAGGGCTCTGGAAACACCATATATTTT CAWSQGSGNTIYF
NA TRBJ1-1 TRBD1 TRBV4-3 TGCGCCAGCAGTCGCGGACAGGGTAGCACTGAAGCTTTCTTT CASSRGQGSTEAFF
NA TRBJ2-7 TRBD2 TRBV5-1 TGCGCCAGCTGCCTAACGACTAGGGCGGGGGGACCCTACGAGCAGTACTTC CASCLTTRAGGPYEQYF
NA TRBJ2-7 TRBD2 TRBV11-3 TGTGCCAGCAGCTCGGGACTAGCGGGAAACTACGAGCAGTACTTC CASSSGLAGNYEQYF
NA TRBJ2-7 NA TRBV7-9 TGTTCCAGCAGCCAGGGTTCCTACGAGCAGTACTTC CSSSQGSYEQYF
NA TRBJ1-6 TRBD1 TRBV6-5 TGTGCCAGCAGTTACTCAAGGGGGCGCAGGGAATCCCCCCTCCACTTT CASSYSRGRRESPLHF
NA TRBJ1-2 TRBD1 TRBV6-5 TGTGCCAGCAGTTACTCGACAGGGCTCTACACCTTC CASSYSTGLYTF
few TRBJ1-2 TRBD1 TRBV2 TGTGCCAGCATCCCGACGGTTAGGGGGCGAGACTATGGCTACACCTTC CASIPTVRGRDYGYTF
NA TRBJ2-6 NA TRBV5-1 TGCGCCAGCAGCTTGTCAGGGGACCCTGGGGCCAACGTCCTGACTTTC CASSLSGDPGANVLTF
few TRBJ2-5 NA TRBV9 TGTGCCAGCAGCCTCAGGGTTGGGGAGACCCAGTACTTC CASSLRVGETQYF
once TRBJ2-3 TRBD2 TRBV2 TGTGCCAGCGGGGTAGCGGGAGGTTGGTCAGATACGCAGTATTTT CASGVAGGWSDTQYF
NA TRBJ1-2 NA TRBV30 TGTGCCTGGAGTGCCGGCGGCTATGGCTACACCTTC CAWSAGGYGYTF
NA TRBJ2-7 TRBD1 TRBV25-1 TGTGCCAGCAGCGATTGGACAGGGAGGTCCTACGAGCAGTACTTC CASSDWTGRSYEQYF
NA TRBJ1-2 NA TRBV5-1 TGCGCCAGCAGCTTGGACGCAGGGGTAAGGGGGGGATATGGCTACACCTTC CASSLDAGVRGGYGYTF
NA TRBJ2-4 NA TRBV7-2 TGTGCCAGCAGCCCGACGCTAGGGGGGGCGGGAAACATTCAGTACTTC CASSPTLGGAGNIQYF
NA TRBJ2-3 NA TRBV6-4 TGTGCCAACGCGTCTAGCGAAGAAAAAAGCACAGATACGCAGTATTTT CANASSEEKSTDTQYF
NA TRBJ1-6 NA TRBV27 TGTGCCAGCAGCTACCGGGACACCTTACAGAGCTCCTATAATTCACCCCTCCACTTT CASSYRDTLQSSYNSPLHF
NA TRBJ2-1 TRBD2 TRBV18 TGTGCCAGCTCACTGGGTAGCGGGAGTAATGAGCAGTTCTTC CASSLGSGSNEQFF
NA TRBJ2-1 NA TRBV9 TGTGCCAGCAGCGTAGCCAGTAATGAGCAGTTCTTC CASSVASNEQFF
NA TRBJ1-2 NA TRBV10-1 TGCGCCAGCAGTGAGTCGACTTCAAGTCGTGGCTACACCTTC CASSESTSSRGYTF
NA TRBJ2-1 TRBD2 TRBV9 TGTGCCAGCAGCGTGGGCGGGAGGGGGGGTAATGAGCAGTTCTTC CASSVGGRGGNEQFF
once TRBJ2-7 TRBD1 TRBV4-2 TGTGCCAGCAGCCAATTGACAGGGGGCGTTTCCGAGCAGTACTTC CASSQLTGGVSEQYF
few TRBJ1-2 TRBD1 TRBV2 TGTGCCAGCAACTGGGACAGAGATGGCTACACCTTC CASNWDRDGYTF
few TRBJ2-3 TRBD2 TRBV5-1 TGCGCCAGCAGCTTGGGGGGGACTAGCGGCACAGATACGCAGTATTTT CASSLGGTSGTDTQYF
NA TRBJ2-1 TRBD2 TRBV7-3 TGTGCCAGCAGCGGGGGACTAGCGTGGGACAATGAGCAGTTCTTC CASSGGLAWDNEQFF
NA TRBJ2-3 TRBD2 TRBV5-4 TGTGCCAGCGTTACGGGACTAGCCCTACAAACAGATACGCAGTATTTT CASVTGLALQTDTQYF
NA TRBJ2-1 TRBD1 TRBV7-9 TGTGCCAGCAGCCCTAACCCTCGGGGACAGGGGGGATTCTTC CASSPNPRGQGGFF
once TRBJ1-3 NA TRBV19 TGTGCCAGTAGTCGACAGCCGCGCCCCTCTGGAAACACCATATATTTT CASSRQPRPSGNTIYF
NA TRBJ2-7 TRBD2 TRBV2 TGTGCCAGCAGTATTAGTAGGACTAGCGCCTCCTACGAGCAGTACTTC CASSISRTSASYEQYF
NA TRBJ1-6 NA TRBV18 TGTGCCAGCTCCCGGGACATGAAGGAGTCGCCCCTCCACTTT CASSRDMKESPLHF
NA TRBJ2-7 NA TRBV7-6 TGTGCCAGCAGCCCTTTACTAGGCGAGCAGTACTTC CASSPLLGEQYF
once TRBJ1-1 NA TRBV2 TGTGCCAGCAGGGTCGAAGGGGTCATGAACACTGAAGCTTTCTTT CASRVEGVMNTEAFF
NA TRBJ2-1 TRBD2 TRBV30 TGTGCCTGGAGTGTAGGCCTAGCGGGGGTCAATGAGCAGTTCTTC CAWSVGLAGVNEQFF
NA TRBJ2-2 NA TRBV6-1 TGTGCCAGCAGCCCTTTTTGGGGAGACACCGGGGAGCTGTTTTTT CASSPFWGDTGELFF
NA TRBJ2-1 NA TRBV30 TGTGCCTGGAGTGTAATACAGCTCAATGAGCAGTTCTTC CAWSVIQLNEQFF
NA TRBJ2-1 NA TRBV28 TGTGCCAGCAGTTTAAGTAGTAGCCAGGGTGGGTTCTTC CASSLSSSQGGFF
NA TRBJ1-4 NA TRBV29-1 TGCAGCGTTGATGAGGGTATGGGGGGAGCTAATGAAAAACTGTTTTTT CSVDEGMGGANEKLFF
NA TRBJ1-2 TRBD1 TRBV30 TGTGCCTGGAGAGGGGGCGGGGGCTACACCTTC CAWRGGGGYTF
NA TRBJ2-3 TRBD1 TRBV19 TGTGCCAGTACAGCACCGGGACAGGGGAGGGCAGATACGCAGTATTTT CASTAPGQGRADTQYF